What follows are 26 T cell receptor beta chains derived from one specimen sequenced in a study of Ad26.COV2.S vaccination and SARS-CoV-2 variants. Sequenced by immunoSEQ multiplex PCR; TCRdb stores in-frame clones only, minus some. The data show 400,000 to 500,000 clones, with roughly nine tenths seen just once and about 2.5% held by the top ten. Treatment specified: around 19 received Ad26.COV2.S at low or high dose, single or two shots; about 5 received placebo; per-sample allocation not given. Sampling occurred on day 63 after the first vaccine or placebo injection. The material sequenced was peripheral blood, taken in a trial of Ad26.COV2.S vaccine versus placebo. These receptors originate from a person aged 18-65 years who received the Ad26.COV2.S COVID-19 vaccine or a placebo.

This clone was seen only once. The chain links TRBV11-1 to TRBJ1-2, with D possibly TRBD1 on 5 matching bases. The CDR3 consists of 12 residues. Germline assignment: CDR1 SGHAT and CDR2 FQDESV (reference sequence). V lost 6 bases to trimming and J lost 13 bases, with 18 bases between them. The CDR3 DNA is TGTGCCAGCAGTGTAGGGGCCACCAGAAGCACCTTC. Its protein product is CASSVGATRSTF.

The CDR3 nucleotides read TGTGCCAGCAGCTTACCCGGACAGCTTTACTATGGCTACACCTTC. Its translation: CASSLPGQLYYGYTF. J is TRBJ1-2 and V is TRBV7-2, with a tentative D call TRBD1 (6 bases). Germline values: CDR1 SGHTA, CDR2 FQGNSA. This CDR3 has 15 residues. Trimming left V 2 bases short and J 3 bases short, with 13 bases between.

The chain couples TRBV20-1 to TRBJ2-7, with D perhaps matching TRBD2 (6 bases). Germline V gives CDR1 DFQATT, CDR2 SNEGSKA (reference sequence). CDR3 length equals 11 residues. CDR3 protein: CRAGQNYEQYF. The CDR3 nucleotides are TGCAGGGCGGGGCAGAACTACGAGCAGTACTTC.

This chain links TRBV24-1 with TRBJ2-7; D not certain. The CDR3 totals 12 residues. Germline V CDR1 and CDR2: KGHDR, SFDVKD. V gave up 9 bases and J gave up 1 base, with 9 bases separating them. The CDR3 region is CATRSASYEQYV. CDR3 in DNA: TGTGCCACCCGTTCAGCGTCCTACGAGCAGTACGTC.

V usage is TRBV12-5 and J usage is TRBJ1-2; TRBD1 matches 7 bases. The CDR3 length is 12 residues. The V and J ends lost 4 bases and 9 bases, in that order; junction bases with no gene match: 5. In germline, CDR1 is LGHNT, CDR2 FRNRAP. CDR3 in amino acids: CASGSTGRRYTF. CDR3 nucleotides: TGTGCTAGTGGTTCGACAGGGCGGCGCTACACCTTC.

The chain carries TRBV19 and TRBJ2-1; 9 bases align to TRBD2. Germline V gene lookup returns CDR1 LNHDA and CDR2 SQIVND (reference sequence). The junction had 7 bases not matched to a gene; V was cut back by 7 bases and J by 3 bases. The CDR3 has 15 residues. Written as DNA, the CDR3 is TGTGCCAGTAAGCGAGGGACTAGCAGCTACAATGAGCAGTTCTTC. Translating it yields CASKRGTSSYNEQFF.

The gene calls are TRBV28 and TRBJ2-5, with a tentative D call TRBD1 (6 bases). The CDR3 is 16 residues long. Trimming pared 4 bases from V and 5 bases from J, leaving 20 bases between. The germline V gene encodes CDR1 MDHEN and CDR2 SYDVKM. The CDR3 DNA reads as TGTGCCAGCAGTTCCCATCCCGGGACAATGTCCGAGACCCAGTACTTC. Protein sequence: CASSSHPGTMSETQYF.

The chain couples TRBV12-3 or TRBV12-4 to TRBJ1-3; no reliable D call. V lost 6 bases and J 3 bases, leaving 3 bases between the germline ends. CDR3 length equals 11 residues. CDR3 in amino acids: CASSRGNTIYF. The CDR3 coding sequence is TGTGCCAGCAGCCGTGGAAACACCATATATTTT.

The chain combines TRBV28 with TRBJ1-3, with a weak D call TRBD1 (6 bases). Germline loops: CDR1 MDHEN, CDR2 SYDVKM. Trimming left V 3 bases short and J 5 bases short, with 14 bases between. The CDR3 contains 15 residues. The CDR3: CASSFGQWDRNTIYF. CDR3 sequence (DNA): TGTGCCAGCAGTTTTGGACAGTGGGACCGAAACACCATATATTTT.

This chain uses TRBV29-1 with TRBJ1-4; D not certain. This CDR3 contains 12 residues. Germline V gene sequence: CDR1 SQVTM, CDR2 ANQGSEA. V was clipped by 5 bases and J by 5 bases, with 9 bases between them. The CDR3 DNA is TGCAGCGTTTTAGGGCACAATGAAAAACTGTTTTTT. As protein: CSVLGHNEKLFF.

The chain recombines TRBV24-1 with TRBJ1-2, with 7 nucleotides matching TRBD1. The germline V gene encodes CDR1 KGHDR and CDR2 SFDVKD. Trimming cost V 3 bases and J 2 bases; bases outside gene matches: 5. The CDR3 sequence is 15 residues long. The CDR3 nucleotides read TGTGCCACCAGTGATCCTGGGACAGCGAACTATGGCTACACCTTC. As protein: CATSDPGTANYGYTF.

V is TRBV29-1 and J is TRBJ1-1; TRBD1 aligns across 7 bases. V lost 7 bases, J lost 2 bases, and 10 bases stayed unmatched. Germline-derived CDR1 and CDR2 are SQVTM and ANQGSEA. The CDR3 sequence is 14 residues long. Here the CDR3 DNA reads TGCAGCGCACGGACAGGTGCCTTTAACACTGAAGCTTTCTTT. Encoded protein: CSARTGAFNTEAFF.

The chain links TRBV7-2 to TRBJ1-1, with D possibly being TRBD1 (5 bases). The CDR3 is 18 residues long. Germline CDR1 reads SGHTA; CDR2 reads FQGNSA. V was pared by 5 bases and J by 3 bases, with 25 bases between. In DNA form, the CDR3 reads TGTGCCAGCAGCACTCCTCGACTACCAGGGCTCAGGTACACTGAAGCTTTCTTT. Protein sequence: CASSTPRLPGLRYTEAFF.

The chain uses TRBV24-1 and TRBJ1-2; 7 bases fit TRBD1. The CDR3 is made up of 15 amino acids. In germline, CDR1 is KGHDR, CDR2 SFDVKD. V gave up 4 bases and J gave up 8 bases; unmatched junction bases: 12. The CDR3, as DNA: TGTGCCACCAGTGAAACGGACAGGCCGCTCGAGGGCTACACCTTC. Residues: CATSETDRPLEGYTF.

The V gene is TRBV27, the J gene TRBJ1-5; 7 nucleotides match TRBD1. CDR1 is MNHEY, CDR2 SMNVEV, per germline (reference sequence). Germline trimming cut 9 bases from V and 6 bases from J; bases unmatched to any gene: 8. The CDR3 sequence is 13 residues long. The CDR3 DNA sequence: TGTGCCAGTGGATCAGGGGGTCTTCAGCCCCAGCATTTT. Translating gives CASGSGGLQPQHF.

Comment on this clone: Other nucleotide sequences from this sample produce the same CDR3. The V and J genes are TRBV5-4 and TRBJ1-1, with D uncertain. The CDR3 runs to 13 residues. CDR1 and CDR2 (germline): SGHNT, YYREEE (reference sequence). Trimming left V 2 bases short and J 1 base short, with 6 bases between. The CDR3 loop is CASSFDRNTEAFF. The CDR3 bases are TGTGCCAGCAGCTTTGATCGGAACACTGAAGCTTTCTTT.

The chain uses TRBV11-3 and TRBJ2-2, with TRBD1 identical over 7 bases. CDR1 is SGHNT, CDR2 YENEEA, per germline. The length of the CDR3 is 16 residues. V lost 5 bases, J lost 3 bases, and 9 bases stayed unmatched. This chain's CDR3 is CASSPDPGQYTGELFF. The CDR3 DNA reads TGTGCCAGCAGCCCAGATCCGGGACAGTACACCGGGGAGCTGTTTTTT.

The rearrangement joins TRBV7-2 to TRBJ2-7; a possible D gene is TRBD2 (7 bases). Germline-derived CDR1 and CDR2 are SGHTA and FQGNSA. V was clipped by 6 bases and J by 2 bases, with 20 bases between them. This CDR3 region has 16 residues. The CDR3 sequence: CASSLQGGGAAYEQYF. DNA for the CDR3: TGTGCCAGCAGTCTACAGGGAGGGGGAGCGGCCTACGAGCAGTACTTC.

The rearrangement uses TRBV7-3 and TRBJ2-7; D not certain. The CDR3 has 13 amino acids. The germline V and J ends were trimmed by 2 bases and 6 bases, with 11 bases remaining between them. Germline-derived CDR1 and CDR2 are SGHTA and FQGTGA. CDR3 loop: CASSLEHDTEQYF. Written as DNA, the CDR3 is TGTGCCAGCAGCTTAGAACATGACACCGAGCAGTACTTC.

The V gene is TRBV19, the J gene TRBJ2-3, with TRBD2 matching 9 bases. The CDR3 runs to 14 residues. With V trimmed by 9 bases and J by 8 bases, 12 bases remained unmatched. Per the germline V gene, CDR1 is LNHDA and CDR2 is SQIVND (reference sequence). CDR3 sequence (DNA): TGTGCCAGCAGGACTAGCGCGGGGACTGGTACGCAGTATTTT. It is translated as CASRTSAGTGTQYF.

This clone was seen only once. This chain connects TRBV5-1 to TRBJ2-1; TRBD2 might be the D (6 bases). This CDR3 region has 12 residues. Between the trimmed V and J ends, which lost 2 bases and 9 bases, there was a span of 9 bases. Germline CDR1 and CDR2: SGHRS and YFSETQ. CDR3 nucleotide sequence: TGCGCCAGCAGCTTTAGCGGCGGTGAGCAGTTCTTC. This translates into CASSFSGGEQFF.

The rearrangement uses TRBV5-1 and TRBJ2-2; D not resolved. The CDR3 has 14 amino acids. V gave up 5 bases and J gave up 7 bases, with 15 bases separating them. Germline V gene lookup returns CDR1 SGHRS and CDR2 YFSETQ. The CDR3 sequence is CASSFEGRIGELFF. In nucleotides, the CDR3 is TGCGCCAGCAGTTTTGAAGGCCGGATCGGGGAGCTGTTTTTT.

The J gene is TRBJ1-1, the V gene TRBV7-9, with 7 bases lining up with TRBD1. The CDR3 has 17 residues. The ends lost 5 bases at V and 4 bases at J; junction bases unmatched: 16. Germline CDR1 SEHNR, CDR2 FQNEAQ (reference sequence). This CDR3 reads CASSKGSSRGLGTEAFF. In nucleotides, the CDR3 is TGTGCCAGCAGCAAGGGGTCATCTAGGGGGCTGGGCACTGAAGCTTTCTTT.

The CDR3 DNA is TGTGCCAGCAGGGCCGGACCTAACTATGGCTACACCTTC. It specifies CASRAGPNYGYTF. This chain connects TRBV6-5 to TRBJ1-2; D unclear. The CDR3 spans 13 residues. V gave up 6 bases and J gave up 0 bases, with 8 bases separating them. Germline V CDR1 and CDR2: MNHEY, SVGAGI.

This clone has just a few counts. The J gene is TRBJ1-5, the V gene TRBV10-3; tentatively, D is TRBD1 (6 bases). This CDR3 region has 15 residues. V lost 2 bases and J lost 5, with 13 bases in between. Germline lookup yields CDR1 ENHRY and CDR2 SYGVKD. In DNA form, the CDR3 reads TGTGCCATCAGTGAGGGGGCCGGGGGGCATCAGCCCCAGCATTTT. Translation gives CAISEGAGGHQPQHF.

CDR3 sequence: CASSWEFSEQYF. The CDR3 bases are TGTGCCAGCAGCTGGGAGTTCAGCGAGCAGTACTTC. The chain couples TRBV11-2 to TRBJ2-7; possibly TRBD2 for D (5 bases). The V gene lost 4 bases and the J gene lost 6 bases, with 10 bases spanning the gap. Germline loops: CDR1 SGHAT, CDR2 FQNNGV. The CDR3 contains 12 residues.